The 19 T cell receptor beta chains listed next were all sequenced from one sample in a study of T cell changes during pregnancy in multiple sclerosis. Generated by immunoSEQ multiplex PCR, the TCRdb table keeps only in-frame clones and is missing some. The data contain 100,000 or so clones, less than 95% of them singletons. Sequences were derived from peripheral blood, sampled in the second trimester of pregnancy. These TCRs come from a female donor in good health, enrolled as a control in a pregnancy study.

The genes are TRBV7-9 and TRBJ1-4; 7 positions agree with TRBD1. This CDR3 spans 14 amino acids. The germline CDR1 and CDR2 sequences are SEHNR and FQNEAQ (reference sequence). V dropped 4 bases and J dropped 1; count of bases not matched to a gene: 0. The CDR3, as DNA: TGTGCCAGCAGCTACAGGGGAACTAATGAAAAACTGTTTTTT. The encoded protein is CASSYRGTNEKLFF.

This sequence joins TRBV11-3 and TRBJ1-5; TRBD1 matches at 8 bases. V lost 5 bases, J lost 6 bases, and 9 bases stayed unmatched. Germline CDR1 SGHNT, CDR2 YENEEA. There are 15 residues in the CDR3. CDR3 nucleotide sequence: TGTGCCAGCAGCACCGACGGGACAGGCGGTCAGCCCCAGCATTTT. It codes for CASSTDGTGGQPQHF.

The chain recombines TRBV9 with TRBJ1-4; D might be TRBD1 (6 bases). Germline V gene sequence: CDR1 SGDLS, CDR2 YYNGEE. The CDR3 extends over 11 amino acids. The CDR3 nucleotides read TGTTACACAGGGATTTGGGAAAAACTGTTTTTT. Protein: CYTGIWEKLFF. The full variable domain, its missing parts supplied by reference TRBV9 and TRBJ1-4, is DSGVTQTPKHLITATGQRVTLRCSPRSGDLSVYWYQQSLDQGLQFLIQYYNGEERAKGNILERFSAQQFPDLHSELNLSSLELGDSALYFCYTGIWEKLFFGSGTQLSVL.

The rearrangement links TRBV6-5 to TRBJ2-7; TRBD2 might be the D (5 bases). The germline gives CDR1 MNHEY, CDR2 SVGAGI. CDR3 length equals 14 residues. Deletions cut 3 bases from V and 6 bases from J, with 15 bases between. CDR3 protein: CASSYRQTGSEQYF. DNA of the CDR3: TGTGCCAGCAGTTATAGACAAACGGGGAGCGAGCAGTACTTC.

The chain couples TRBV7-5 to TRBJ1-4; TRBD1, the table's D call, lacks a check against the DNA. TRBV7-5 is a pseudogene locus. This CDR3 is built from 15 residues. In nucleotides, the CDR3 is TGTGCCAGAAGCGCAGACAGGGGGCGAGGTGAAAAACTGTTTTTT. Translation gives CARSADRGRGEKLFF.

The rearrangement links TRBV27 to TRBJ2-7; D is perhaps TRBD2 (6 bases). The V end was cut by 7 bases, the J end by 0 bases, with 22 bases between. The length of the CDR3 is 17 residues. Germline CDR1 and CDR2: MNHEY and SMNVEV (reference sequence). CDR3: CASTSRGGVLSSYEQYF. CDR3 coding DNA: TGTGCCAGCACCTCACGGGGCGGGGTATTGAGCTCCTACGAGCAGTACTTC.

The rearrangement joins TRBV28 to TRBJ2-7; TRBD2 matches at 16 bases. This CDR3 is built from 17 residues. V lost 4 bases and J lost 0; bases outside the gene matches: 3. Germline CDR1 is MDHEN and CDR2 is SYDVKM. CDR3 DNA sequence: TGTGCCAGCAGTTCCGGGACTAGCGGGAGGGGCTCCTACGAGCAGTACTTC. Translated: CASSSGTSGRGSYEQYF.

Only a few counts were recorded for this clone. This rearrangement joins TRBV7-9 to TRBJ2-1; D is ambiguous. Trimming took 4 bases from V and 6 from J, leaving 16 bases between them. Germline V lookup: CDR1 SEHNR, CDR2 FQNEAQ (reference sequence). The CDR3 runs to 15 residues. As DNA, the CDR3 is TGTGCCAGCAGCTCGTCCCTTGGGTGGAGCAATGAGCAGTTCTTC. It yields the protein CASSSSLGWSNEQFF.

The chain carries TRBV23-1 and TRBJ2-3, with 9 bases matching TRBD2. TRBV23-1 is noted as an ORF with a role that remains uncertain. CDR3 length equals 18 residues. Unmatched junction bases numbered 8, after V lost 0 bases and J lost 1 base. The CDR3 region has the DNA TGCGCCAGCAGTCAATCCCCAGCGGGGGGCTTGTGCACAGATACGCAGTATTTT. Its translation is CASSQSPAGGLCTDTQYF.

A remark on this clone: One end of the junction does not line up with germline, which may come from a read error. The chain combines TRBV7-7 with TRBJ2-7; D unresolved. Germline-derived CDR1 and CDR2 are SSHAT and FNYEAQ (reference sequence). This CDR3 contains 13 residues. CDR3 loop: CASRRGINYEQYF. The CDR3 DNA follows: TGTGCTAGCAGGAGAGGAATTAACTACGAGCAGTACTTC.

The J gene is TRBJ1-1, the V gene TRBV6-1, with D unresolved. There are 14 residues in the CDR3. V lost 4 bases and J 0 bases, leaving 9 bases between the germline ends. Germline CDR1 reads MNHNS; CDR2 reads SASEGT. CDR3 protein: CASSGRVLNTEAFF. As DNA, the CDR3 is TGTGCCAGCAGTGGCCGGGTCCTGAACACTGAAGCTTTCTTT.

V and J are TRBV28 and TRBJ1-5, with 9 bases fitting TRBD1. The CDR3 loop spans 15 amino acids. Germline-derived CDR1 and CDR2 are MDHEN and SYDVKM. Unmatched junction bases numbered 7, after V lost 6 bases and J lost 4 bases. This chain's CDR3 is CASRPPGQGNQPQHF. The CDR3 DNA follows: TGTGCCAGCAGACCCCCCGGACAGGGGAATCAGCCCCAGCATTTT.

This chain joins TRBV6-5 and TRBJ1-1; maybe TRBD1 (5 bases). CDR1 and CDR2 (germline): MNHEY, SVGAGI. The ends were cut back, 5 bases at V and 5 bases at J, with 9 bases in the middle. The CDR3 contains 12 residues. The chain's CDR3 is CASSGAVTEAFF. As DNA, the CDR3 is TGTGCCAGCAGTGGGGCCGTGACTGAAGCTTTCTTT.

This chain connects TRBV6-5 to TRBJ1-2, with D possibly TRBD1 on 5 matching bases. Germline CDR1 is MNHEY and CDR2 is SVGAGI. The CDR3 contains 15 residues. V was shortened by 7 bases and J by 5 bases, with 20 bases between the two germline ends. CDR3 amino acids: CASILTLGGVYGYTF. The CDR3 nucleotides are TGTGCCAGCATCCTCACGCTCGGGGGAGTTTATGGCTACACCTTC.

The chain combines TRBV6-1 with TRBJ1-4; 7 nucleotides line up with TRBD1. Germline V CDR1 and CDR2: MNHNS, SASEGT. The V segment lost 6 bases and the J segment 6 bases; nucleotides outside the gene matches: 7. The CDR3 is 14 residues long. The CDR3: CASSPTGTDEKLFF. In nucleotides, the CDR3 is TGTGCCAGCAGCCCGACAGGGACGGATGAAAAACTGTTTTTT.

The V and J genes are TRBV6-4 and TRBJ2-3, with 9 nucleotides matching TRBD2. Trimming cost V 0 bases and J 3 bases; bases outside gene matches: 16. This CDR3 contains 20 residues. The germline CDR1 and CDR2 sequences are MRHNA and SNTAGT. The CDR3 spells CASSDSRVSGRTAGTDTQYF. CDR3 coding DNA: TGTGCCAGCAGTGACTCGAGAGTTAGCGGGAGAACGGCTGGGACAGATACGCAGTATTTT.

The chain joins TRBV11-2 to TRBJ2-7, with D possibly TRBD1 on 5 matching bases. This CDR3 region has 14 residues. The germline V gene encodes CDR1 SGHAT and CDR2 FQNNGV. Trimming removed 1 base at V and 0 bases at J, with 7 bases between. CDR3 region: CASSLATGSYEQYF. The CDR3 nucleotides are TGTGCCAGCAGCTTAGCCACAGGCTCCTACGAGCAGTACTTC.

The V gene is TRBV18, the J gene TRBJ1-6, with a weak D call TRBD1 (6 bases). The CDR3 has 14 amino acids. Deletions cut 3 bases from V and 8 bases from J, with 11 bases between. Looked up from germline, CDR1 is KGHSH and CDR2 is LQKENI. CDR3 DNA sequence: TGTGCCAGCTCACCCCGGGACACCCATTCACCCCTCCACTTT. It translates to CASSPRDTHSPLHF.

This rearrangement joins TRBV20-1 to TRBJ2-1; D gene unclear. The germline V gene has CDR1 DFQATT and CDR2 SNEGSKA (reference sequence). This CDR3 has 11 amino acids. V lost 1 base, J lost 6 bases, and 4 bases lay in between. CDR3 in amino acids: CSARVFNEQFF. CDR3 sequence (DNA): TGCAGTGCTAGAGTCTTCAATGAGCAGTTCTTC.